This TCR beta chain comes out of a study of response to subunit inactivated influenza vaccine (dated by TCRdb to the late 2010s). As for the study more broadly: To follow how T cells responded to a trivalent subunit inactivated influenza vaccine, the researchers relied on deep quantitative profiling of the T cell receptor repertoire.

This clonotype was detected a few times. The antigen it recognizes is unknown. Base qualities are missing; no much larger clone stands one base away. General conclusions and limits of the study: It was suggested by the authors that each seasonal influenza vaccination may recruit only a limited number of new T cells.

Library preparation used RT-PCR. Sequencing took place on an Illumina HiSeq 2500. TCRdb redid the processing of the public reads, applying fastp at Q25 and MiXCR, and retained in-frame beta chains. Identical CDR3 proteins give one entry, which carries the most common genes and DNA. The sample table shows around 540,000 distinct CDR3 sequences, and about 12% are seen once. The ten largest account for more than 8.5% of the sample. The germline V gene supplies CDR1 SQVTM and CDR2 ANQGSEA. The CDR3 runs 15 residues from the cysteine to the phenylalanine. Of all the DNA, just the CDR3 is kept, 45 bases in frame from base 1. Between the V and J ends, shortened by 7 bases and 3 bases respectively, the junction contains 22 bases.

Recombination linked TRBV29-1 to TRBJ2-7, with a tentative D gene TRBD2 over 5 matching bases. The source of this sequence is a man aged 45 to 65 who received an inactivated influenza vaccine. Donor details come from another sample of the same person, matched by shared clones. The sample consisted of PBMCs from blood, taken on the day of vaccination. The nucleotide sequence reads as follows: TGCAGCGCCCATGGCGTCTCCGGGGTCGGCTACGAGCAGTACTTC. Translated, it gives CSAHGVSGVGYEQYF.